This is a list of T cell receptor beta chains from one sample in a study of blood T cell repertoires in COVID-19. Clones were sequenced by immunoSEQ multiplex PCR, and TCRdb holds only the in-frame ones, with some missing. The data hold 55,000 to 85,000 clones, with about four fifths observed a single time. The sample consisted of peripheral blood. The receptor set was obtained from a woman in her seventies with acute or convalescent COVID-19. Each CDR3 is given with its conserved first and last residue. A D gene is named only where the DNA matches it firmly. The size of a clone is reported for some rows only, either as once, few or many, or as a class for expanded clones.

abundance: .
v_gene: TRBV27
d_gene: .
j_gene: TRBJ1-1
CDR3nt: TGTGCCAGCAGTTTATCCCTTGCGCGGGGGCAGATTGACGGCTGGGGGAACACTGAAGCTTTCTTT
CDR3aa: CASSLSLARGQIDGWGNTEAFF

abundance: .
v_gene: TRBV30
d_gene: TRBD2
j_gene: TRBJ2-5
CDR3nt: TGTGCCTGGAGAGCGGGGGGCGCGGGGGAGACCCAGTACTTC
CDR3aa: CAWRAGGAGETQYF

abundance: .
v_gene: TRBV29-1
d_gene: .
j_gene: TRBJ1-4
CDR3nt: TGCAGCGTTTCAGACGGAGCAACTAATGAAAAACTGTTTTTT
CDR3aa: CSVSDGATNEKLFF

abundance: .
v_gene: TRBV7-2
d_gene: TRBD2
j_gene: TRBJ2-3
CDR3nt: TGTGCCAGCAAGACACCGGGGGGAGATACGCAGTATTTT
CDR3aa: CASKTPGGDTQYF

abundance: once
v_gene: TRBV11-1
d_gene: .
j_gene: TRBJ2-7
CDR3nt: TGTGCCAGCAGCCCCCTCAGGGGGGCTGTTGAGCAGTACTTC
CDR3aa: CASSPLRGAVEQYF

abundance: .
v_gene: TRBV7-8
d_gene: TRBD1
j_gene: TRBJ2-1
CDR3nt: TGTGCCAGCAGCTTAGTGTCCGGGACAGGGGATTTCTTC
CDR3aa: CASSLVSGTGDFF

abundance: .
v_gene: TRBV6-5
d_gene: .
j_gene: TRBJ2-5
CDR3nt: TGTGCCAGCAGTCCTAGGAGGGATGGGACCCAGTACTTC
CDR3aa: CASSPRRDGTQYF

abundance: .
v_gene: TRBV18
d_gene: .
j_gene: TRBJ1-1
CDR3nt: TGTGCCAGCTCACCACCGACCTTACAGGGTTCGAACACTGAAGCTTTCTTT
CDR3aa: CASSPPTLQGSNTEAFF

abundance: .
v_gene: TRBV7-2
d_gene: .
j_gene: TRBJ2-1
CDR3nt: TGTGCCAGCAGCTTGAGGTATGAGCAGTTCTTC
CDR3aa: CASSLRYEQFF

abundance: .
v_gene: TRBV6-5
d_gene: TRBD1
j_gene: TRBJ1-1
CDR3nt: TGTGCCAGCAGGGACAGGGTATCGAACACTGAAGCTTTCTTT
CDR3aa: CASRDRVSNTEAFF

abundance: .
v_gene: TRBV18
d_gene: TRBD1
j_gene: TRBJ1-2
CDR3nt: TGTGCCAGCTCCCCTAGACAGGGCGATGGCTACACCTTC
CDR3aa: CASSPRQGDGYTF

abundance: .
v_gene: TRBV28
d_gene: TRBD2
j_gene: TRBJ2-7
CDR3nt: TGTGCCAGCAGTTTGGGGCTAGCGGGAGGGAGCTCCTACGAGCAGTACTTC
CDR3aa: CASSLGLAGGSSYEQYF

abundance: .
v_gene: TRBV29-1
d_gene: .
j_gene: TRBJ1-1
CDR3nt: TGCAGCGTCCCGGGCCTCCGCGGGAGCACTGAAGCTTTCTTT
CDR3aa: CSVPGLRGSTEAFF

abundance: .
v_gene: TRBV10-3
d_gene: TRBD1
j_gene: TRBJ1-2
CDR3nt: TGTGCCATCAGTGAGAGGACAGGGCGGGGCTACACCTTC
CDR3aa: CAISERTGRGYTF

abundance: .
v_gene: TRBV5-6
d_gene: TRBD1
j_gene: TRBJ2-2
CDR3nt: TGTGCCAGCAGCCCGGACAGGTTAGACACCGGGGAGCTGTTTTTT
CDR3aa: CASSPDRLDTGELFF

abundance: .
v_gene: TRBV5-1
d_gene: TRBD1
j_gene: TRBJ2-5
CDR3nt: TGCGCCAGCAGCCTAGGGACAGGAGCTCAAGAGACCCAGTACTTC
CDR3aa: CASSLGTGAQETQYF

abundance: .
v_gene: TRBV3-1/TRBV3-2
d_gene: .
j_gene: TRBJ2-7
CDR3nt: TGTGCCAGCAGCCAGGCGAATCAGGGCCACGAGCAGTACTTC
CDR3aa: CASSQANQGHEQYF

abundance: .
v_gene: TRBV7-2
d_gene: .
j_gene: TRBJ2-1
CDR3nt: TGTGCCAGCAGCGGGAGTGTCTACAATGAGCAGTTCTTC
CDR3aa: CASSGSVYNEQFF

abundance: .
v_gene: TRBV7-2
d_gene: .
j_gene: TRBJ2-1
CDR3nt: TGTGCCAGCAGCCACAGTGGTTCCTACAATGAGCAGTTCTTC
CDR3aa: CASSHSGSYNEQFF

abundance: .
v_gene: TRBV6-5
d_gene: .
j_gene: TRBJ2-3
CDR3nt: TGTGCCAGCAGTTCCCAAGGGGATGCGGATACGCAGTATTTT
CDR3aa: CASSSQGDADTQYF